This TCR beta chain was retrieved from a study of lymphopenia after photon versus proton radiotherapy. TCRdb keeps only in-frame clones here, not all; method: immunoSEQ multiplex PCR. The sample has around 25,000 clones; approximately 88% are singletons. A note on this clone: Antigen specificity is unknown.

Germline CDR1 is DFQATT and CDR2 is SNEGSKA (reference sequence). The CDR3 is made up of 11 amino acids. Study-wide points: In patients who died, overall survival fell as post-nadir TCR diversity dropped more. Better survival with proton therapy was suggested as possible, not demonstrated. Photon-treated patients lost naive T cells and TCR diversity; proton-treated stayed stable. Oligoclonal CD8+ Temra expansion after nadir drove photon patients' diversity drop.

The sample in question was peripheral blood, obtained from a patient treated with photon-based radiotherapy. This receptor was identified in a man aged 40-49 years with gastric cancer. The chain uses TRBV20-1 and TRBJ2-5, with D possibly matching TRBD1 (6 bases). The CDR3 sequence is CAGATEETQYF. Written as DNA, the CDR3 is TGCGCAGGGGCGACGGAAGAGACCCAGTACTTC.